These T cell receptor beta chains were read from a single sample in a study of T cells after yellow fever vaccination. TCRdb itself ran the 5' RACE reads through MiXCR, one entry per CDR3 protein. The sample gives approximately 70,000 distinct CDR3 sequences, about 7.3% of which show up once; around 29% is in the top ten. Specimen: CD8+ T cells sorted from PBMCs, collected 10 days after the first yellow fever vaccination. The receptors stem from a young man who received the YFV17D yellow fever vaccine. The CDR3 runs from the conserved cysteine through the conserved F or W. The D gene is left open where the match is weak. Clone size appears in some rows only: once, few, many, or a class for an expanded clone.

clone_size	d_call	j_call	v_call	cdr3_aa
-	-	TRBJ2-1	TRBV12-5	CASVRNKEEQFF
few	-	TRBJ1-4	TRBV11-2	CASSFQGRSNEKLFF
many	-	TRBJ1-1	TRBV4-1	CASRAQGDTEAFF
many	-	TRBJ2-3	TRBV6-4	CASSDSTTDTQYF
few	-	TRBJ2-3	TRBV7-9	CASSSTGPPNTDTQYF
-	TRBD1	TRBJ2-2	TRBV7-8	CASTHRTGLNTGELFF
-	TRBD2	TRBJ2-3	TRBV9	CASSPRRGGLDTQYF
few	-	TRBJ1-5	TRBV7-6	CASSLEVGAWPQHF
-	-	TRBJ2-2	TRBV28	CASSTGTAANTGELFF
few	-	TRBJ2-3	TRBV27	CASRGGEGDTQYF
many	TRBD1	TRBJ1-4	TRBV24-1	CATSDFGQGNEKLFF
many	-	TRBJ2-5	TRBV7-9	CASSSDREAETQYF
few	-	TRBJ2-3	TRBV2	CASSRQRGTDTQYF
many	TRBD2	TRBJ2-3	TRBV12-3/TRBV12-4	CASSFAGETDTQYF
few	-	TRBJ2-7	TRBV5-1	CASSLAVSPSYEQYF
many	-	TRBJ2-5	TRBV6-2/TRBV6-3	CASSYVSSQETQYF
-	-	TRBJ2-2	TRBV10-3	CAISPDSGELFF
many	TRBD1	TRBJ2-7	TRBV11-2	CASSAGQGPYEQYF
many	TRBD1	TRBJ2-7	TRBV6-2/TRBV6-3	CASSQGTVSYEQYF
few	-	TRBJ1-5	TRBV4-1	CASSSTGISNQPQHF
-	TRBD2	TRBJ2-5	TRBV3-1	CASSPGTRLETQYF
-	-	TRBJ1-2	TRBV12-3/TRBV12-4	CASSPRGADYGYTF
few	-	TRBJ2-7	TRBV10-3	CAISEAGVHEQYF
few	-	TRBJ1-1	TRBV3-1	CASSQVRVVSNTEAFF
many	-	TRBJ2-2	TRBV7-3	CASSAWDGNTGELFF
-	-	TRBJ2-7	TRBV3-1	CASSFLVGPRSYEQYF